A single sample is the source of the 2 T cell receptor beta chains below, sequenced in a study of shared clonotypes between healthy human individuals. As defined, naive CD8 cells were CD45RO-negative and positively selected for CCR7, with terminally differentiated effector memory CD45RA+ cells excluded. Only in-frame clones appear in the TCRdb table, and some are missing; sequencing was by immunoSEQ multiplex PCR. The data hold about 2.1 million clones, with 90% to 95% observed a single time. Sequenced sample: naive CD8+ T cells from PBMCs. Every receptor here comes from a man younger than 35 in good health. Some clones in this sample may be carry-over from other donors' samples.

This clone was found a few times. The chain combines TRBV14 with TRBJ1-3; 7 bases match TRBD1. The CDR3 sequence is 14 residues long. With V trimmed by 3 bases and J by 3 bases, 2 bases remained unmatched. CDR1 SGHDN and CDR2 FVKESK come from the germline V gene. The DNA of the CDR3 is TGTGCCAGCAGCCATGACAGGGATGGAAACACCATATATTTT. It translates to CASSHDRDGNTIYF.

Note on this clone: The same CDR3 arises from other DNA sequences in this sample as well. The rearrangement uses TRBV9 and TRBJ2-3; D gene unclear. Germline CDR1 and CDR2: SGDLS and YYNGEE. The V end lost 2 bases, the J end lost 0 bases, and 10 bases lay between the germline ends. The CDR3 totals 15 residues. For the CDR3, the DNA is TGTGCCAGCAGCGTGCAAGGGATTAGCACAGATACGCAGTATTTT. As protein: CASSVQGISTDTQYF.